These 6 T cell receptor beta chains were all obtained from the same sample, sequenced in a study of blood T cell repertoires in COVID-19 (dated by TCRdb to 2018 to 2021). Library creation used the immunoSEQ multiplex PCR assay. The table was pulled from immuneACCESS by TCRdb, which kept in-frame rearrangements only. Such tables lose some clones; where checked, under half of the loss comes from unresolved V genes, and the rest has no known cause. Across this sample there are around 64,000 clones, with around 79% seen only once. Together, the top ten hold under 3.5% of the sample. The sample consisted of peripheral blood. Receptors were obtained from a man in his fifties or sixties with acute or convalescent COVID-19.

The genes are TRBV5-1 and TRBJ1-6; TRBD1 is a possible D gene (5 bases). The CDR3 contains 15 residues. CDR1 and CDR2 from the germline V gene are SGHRS and YFSETQ. V lost 0 bases, J lost 7 bases, and 11 bases lay in between. CDR3 region: CASSLGRVENSPLHF. For the CDR3, the DNA is TGCGCCAGCAGCTTGGGCAGGGTTGAGAATTCACCCCTCCACTTT.

CDR3 in amino acids: CATSGDRAGGNEQYF. CDR3 DNA: TGTGCCACCAGTGGGGACAGGGCCGGGGGCAACGAGCAGTACTTC. The rearrangement links TRBV24-1 to TRBJ2-7; 9 nucleotides line up with TRBD1. The V gene end was trimmed by 5 bases and the J gene end by 5 bases; junction bases not matched to a gene: 9. The CDR3 has 15 residues. The germline gives CDR1 KGHDR, CDR2 SFDVKD.

CDR3 sequence: CASSYSGLIAKNIQYF. CDR3 nucleotide sequence: TGTGCCAGCAGTTACTCGGGACTGATAGCCAAAAACATTCAGTACTTC. The chain carries TRBV6-6 and TRBJ2-4; the D gene is possibly TRBD2 (6 bases). Germline V gene sequence: CDR1 MNHNY, CDR2 SVGAGI (reference sequence). Trimming cost V 0 bases and J 0 bases, with 9 bases left between them. CDR3 length equals 16 residues.

This clone was found a few times. This chain joins TRBV30 and TRBJ1-6; a weak D match, TRBD1 (5 bases). The CDR3 loop spans 12 amino acids. Germline V gene lookup returns CDR1 GTSNPN and CDR2 SVGIG (reference sequence). Trimming cost V 4 bases and J 9 bases, with 10 bases left between them. The CDR3 coding sequence is TGTGCCTGGATTCGGGGGGGTTCACCCCTCCACTTT. This translates into CAWIRGGSPLHF.

The V gene is TRBV24-1, the J gene TRBJ2-7; D perhaps matches TRBD1 (5 bases). The length of the CDR3 is 16 residues. The ends were cut back, 2 bases at V and 3 bases at J, with 16 bases in the middle. Germline CDR1 is KGHDR and CDR2 is SFDVKD. CDR3 bases: TGTGCCACCAGTGATTCGGAAACAGGATTTCTCTACGAGCAGTACTTC. This encodes CATSDSETGFLYEQYF.

The genes are TRBV5-8 and TRBJ1-5, with D maybe TRBD1 (5 bases). Germline lookup yields CDR1 SGHTS and CDR2 YDEGEE. CDR3 length: 16 residues. V shed 0 bases and J shed 0 bases, with 10 bases lying between them. The CDR3 coding sequence is TGTGCCAGCAGCTTGGGGACAATTTATAGCAATCAGCCCCAGCATTTT. Protein: CASSLGTIYSNQPQHF.